This T cell receptor (beta chain) was captured in a study of shared clonotypes between healthy human individuals (dated by TCRdb to 2019 to 2021). General notes on the study: The cohort comprised two women and three men aged 18 to 49 years. For each donor, three plates each were used for CD4 naive and CD4 memory, two plates were used for CD8 naive, and one plate was used for CD8 memory. To increase sequencing depth and limit assay-specific biases, TCR repertoire library preparation and sequencing were carried out by different laboratories using diverse techniques. To estimate repertoire size and how much clonotypes are shared between individuals, the study performed deep sequencing of blood TCR repertoires from roughly five healthy adults. Leukapheresis yielded between about 0.94 and 10 billion PBMCs per donor.

This clone showed up just once. Its antigen has not been determined. Within one base of it there is no much larger clone, and no base qualities were kept. The donors were healthy, HIV-negative adults who had no recently reported acute infections or vaccinations. Only Caucasian adults living in Nashville, Tennessee, USA were represented among the donors. CD4+ T cells were enriched through magnetic negative selection, after which naive cells were positively selected on CD45RA and the remaining negative fraction served as the memory subset. Blood was collected by leukapheresis, and PBMCs were isolated by Ficoll-Histopaque density gradient centrifugation and then cryopreserved in liquid nitrogen vapor phase. Purity and quantity of every magnetically sorted T cell population were checked by analytical flow cytometry. Genomic DNA was isolated from each sorted fraction and quantified by UV absorbance on a Nanodrop 2000c.

Overall study results and their limits: About 5% of naive CD4, 3% to 4% of naive CD8, about 2.4% of memory CD4, and 0.35% to 0.5% of memory CD8 clonotypes were shared across several donors. Pairwise subsampling led to the expectation that sequencing depth would affect the degree of clonotype sharing among donors. Incomplete sequencing was indicated by rarefaction of sorted-subset datasets, despite the large sequencing depth. The genetic and exposure-history diversity represented was limited by the small number of donors. Sampling was restricted to blood, and TCR repertoires in tissues likely differ from the TCR repertoires found in blood. Naive subsets generally had larger estimated clonotype richness than memory subsets. Compared with non-shared clonotypes, the clonotypes found in all four sorted-subset donors had higher generation probabilities.

CDR1 and CDR2, looked up from the germline V gene, are KGHSH and LQKENI. Trimming costs V 10 bases and J 3 bases, and their ends lie 19 bases apart. The CDR3 starts with the cysteine, ends with the phenylalanine, and has 15 residues. Only CDR3 DNA remains: 45 bases, in frame from the first base. TCR CDR3 regions were amplified from genomic DNA by multiplex PCR using the deep immunoSEQ assay. Extracted genomic DNA from each cell subset was spread evenly across all wells of several immunoSEQ 96-well plates, with each plate serving as a replicate. For sorted subsets, around 200 ng genomic DNA, equal to 25,000 to 35,000 T cell genomes, was loaded into each replicate PCR. Purified libraries were quantified with a Qubit 3.0 fluorometer, sized on a Bioanalyzer 2100, and re-quantified with the KAPA Library Quantification kit. Each immunoSEQ 96-well plate was sequenced on its own single-read 150-cycle Illumina NextSeq 550 flow cell. The study's own analysis went as follows. Because the immunoSEQ output included only junctional sequences and no quality scores, the filtering could not be the same as the filtering used for full-length reads. To assign V/J genes and CDR3, sequences were annotated against IMGT germline references using PyIR, a Python wrapper for IgBLAST v1.9. Reads were filtered out if the reads had weak V/J assignments (E-value above 1e-6), no CDR3, stop codons, out-of-frame junctions, or ambiguous translated residues. V3J clonotypes were defined as sequences sharing the same inferred V gene, J gene, and CDR3 amino acid sequence. To compute the percentage overlap between repertoires, the number of shared unique clonotypes was divided by the size of the smaller repertoire. Three approaches were used to assess repertoire richness: RTK rarefaction, the Chao1 estimator, and Recon v2.1 estimates of unobserved clonotypes. Generation probabilities were computed with OLGA for all TCRbeta clonotypes obtained by the gDNA method from a handful of donors. TCRdb limited this immuneACCESS table to in-frame rearrangements with V and J called. A share of clones is missing; checked studies link under half to unresolved V genes, and the rest is unexplained. That table supplies the V and J calls and clone size; D and trimming were determined from the DNA. This sample holds approximately 1,500,000 clones; over 95% were observed only once. The ten largest clonotypes hold 1.2% of the sample.

The origin of this receptor is a man aged 30 to 45 in good health. Sequenced sample: naive CD4+ T cells sorted from blood. Interpreted using the paper, the cell subset or site label stands for: CD45RA+ positively selected. The receptor chain draws on TRBV18 and TRBJ1-5; the D segment cannot be called with confidence. Here is the DNA: TGTGCCACCTCGACCCTCGGCGGGATCAATCAGCCCCAGCATTTT. This is translated as CATSTLGGINQPQHF.